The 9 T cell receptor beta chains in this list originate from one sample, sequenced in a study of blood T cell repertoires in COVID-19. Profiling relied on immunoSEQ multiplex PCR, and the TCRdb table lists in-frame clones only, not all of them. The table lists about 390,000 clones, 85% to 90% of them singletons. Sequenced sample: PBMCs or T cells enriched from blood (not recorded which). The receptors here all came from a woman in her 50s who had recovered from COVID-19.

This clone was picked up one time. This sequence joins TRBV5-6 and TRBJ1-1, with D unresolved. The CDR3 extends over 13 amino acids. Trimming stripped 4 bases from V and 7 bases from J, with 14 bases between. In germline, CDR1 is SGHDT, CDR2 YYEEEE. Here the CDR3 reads CASSLAIAIEAFF. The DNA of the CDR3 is TGTGCCAGCAGCCTCGCGATCGCGATTGAAGCTTTCTTT.

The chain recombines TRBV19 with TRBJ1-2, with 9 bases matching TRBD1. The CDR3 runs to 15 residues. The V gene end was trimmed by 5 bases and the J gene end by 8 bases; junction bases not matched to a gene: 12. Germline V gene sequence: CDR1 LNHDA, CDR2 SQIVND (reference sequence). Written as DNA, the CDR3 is TGTGCCAGTAGTCTCGGACAGGGGACCTCGGGGGGCTACACCTTC. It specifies CASSLGQGTSGGYTF. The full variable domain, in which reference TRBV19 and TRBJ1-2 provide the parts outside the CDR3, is DGGITQSPKYLFRKEGQNVTLSCEQNLNHDAMYWYRQDPGQGLRLIYYSQIVNDFQKGDIAEGYSVSREKKESFPLTVTSAQKNPTAFYLCASSLGQGTSGGYTFGSGTRLTVV.

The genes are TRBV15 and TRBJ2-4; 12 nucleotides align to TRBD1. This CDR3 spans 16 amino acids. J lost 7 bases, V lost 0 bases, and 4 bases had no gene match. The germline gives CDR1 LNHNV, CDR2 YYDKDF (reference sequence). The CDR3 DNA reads TGTGCCACCAGCAGAGATAGGGGGACAGGGGGCAACATTCAGTACTTC. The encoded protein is CATSRDRGTGGNIQYF.

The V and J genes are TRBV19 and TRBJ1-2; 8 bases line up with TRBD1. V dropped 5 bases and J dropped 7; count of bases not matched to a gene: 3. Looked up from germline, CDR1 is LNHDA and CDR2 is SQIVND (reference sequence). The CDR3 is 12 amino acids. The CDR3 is CASSPGGGGYTF. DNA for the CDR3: TGTGCCAGTAGTCCAGGGGGCGGTGGCTACACCTTC.

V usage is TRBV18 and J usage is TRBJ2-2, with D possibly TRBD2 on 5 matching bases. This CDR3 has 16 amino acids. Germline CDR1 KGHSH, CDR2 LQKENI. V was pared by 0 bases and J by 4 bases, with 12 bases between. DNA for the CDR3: TGTGCCAGCTCACCACCTGAGGGCTGGGCCACCGGGGAGCTGTTTTTT. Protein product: CASSPPEGWATGELFF.

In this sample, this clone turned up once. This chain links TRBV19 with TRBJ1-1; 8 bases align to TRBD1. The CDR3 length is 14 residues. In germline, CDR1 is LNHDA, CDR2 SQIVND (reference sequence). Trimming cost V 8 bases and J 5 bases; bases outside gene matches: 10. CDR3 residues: CASLRDRKKTEAFF. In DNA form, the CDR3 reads TGTGCCAGTCTCCGGGACAGGAAAAAAACTGAAGCTTTCTTT. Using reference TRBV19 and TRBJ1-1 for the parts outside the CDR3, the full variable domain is DGGITQSPKYLFRKEGQNVTLSCEQNLNHDAMYWYRQDPGQGLRLIYYSQIVNDFQKGDIAEGYSVSREKKESFPLTVTSAQKNPTAFYLCASLRDRKKTEAFFGQGTRLTVV.

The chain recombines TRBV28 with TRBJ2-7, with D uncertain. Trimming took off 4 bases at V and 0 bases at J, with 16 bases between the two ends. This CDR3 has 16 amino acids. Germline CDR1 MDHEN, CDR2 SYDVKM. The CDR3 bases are TGTGCCAGCAGTTCCTATCCAGGAAAAAGCTCCTACGAGCAGTACTTC. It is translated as CASSSYPGKSSYEQYF.

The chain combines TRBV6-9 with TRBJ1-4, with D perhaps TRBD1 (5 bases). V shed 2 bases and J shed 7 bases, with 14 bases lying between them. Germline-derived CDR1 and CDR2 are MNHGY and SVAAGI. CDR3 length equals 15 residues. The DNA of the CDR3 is TGTGCCAGCAGTTATCGACAGACGTCTGGTGAAAAACTGTTTTTT. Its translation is CASSYRQTSGEKLFF.

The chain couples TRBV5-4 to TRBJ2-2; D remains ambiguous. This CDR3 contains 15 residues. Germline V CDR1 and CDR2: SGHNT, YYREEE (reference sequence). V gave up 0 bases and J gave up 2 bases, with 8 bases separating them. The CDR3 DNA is TGTGCCAGCAGCTTGGCTAATCTTAACACCGGGGAGCTGTTTTTT. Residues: CASSLANLNTGELFF.